A single sample is the source of the 14 T cell receptor beta chains below, sequenced in a study of T and B cells in COVID-19 patients. Each TRB amplification used about 250-550 ng of genomic DNA from blood. Multiplex PCR with BIOMED2 TRB-A/B primer pools amplified TRB rearrangements. TCRdb re-called the multiplex PCR reads through MiXCR, storing one row per CDR3 protein. The table has about 3,100 distinct CDR3 sequences, roughly a fifth seen once. The sequenced material came from blood. The receptors were gathered from a human donor with active COVID-19.

By share of the sample, this clonotype is medium-sized. The rearrangement joins TRBV6-5 to TRBJ2-1; 9 bases align to TRBD1. The CDR3 extends over 16 amino acids. V gave up 2 bases and J gave up 7 bases; unmatched junction bases: 9. Germline V gene lookup returns CDR1 MNHEY and CDR2 SVGAGI. CDR3 sequence (DNA): TGTGCCAGCAGTTACGGGGACAGGGCGAGGAAGAATGAGCAGTTCTTC. Protein: CASSYGDRARKNEQFF.

This clonotype is categorized as medium-sized. The chain uses TRBV27 and TRBJ2-7, with a tentative D call TRBD1 (5 bases). The CDR3 spans 14 residues. Per germline, CDR1 MNHEY and CDR2 SMNVEV (reference sequence). V was shortened by 3 bases and J by 1 base, with 10 bases between the two germline ends. The CDR3 loop reads CASSFADSSYEQYF. The CDR3 DNA is TGTGCCAGCAGTTTTGCCGACAGTTCCTACGAGCAGTACTTC.

By share of the sample, this clonotype is medium-sized (0.01 to 0.1%). This chain joins TRBV12-3 or TRBV12-4 and TRBJ2-5, with 10 nucleotides matching TRBD2. CDR3 length: 14 amino acids. Trimming took 5 bases from V and 4 from J; bases not matched to a gene: 4. The CDR3 nucleotides read TGTGCCAGCAGTGTAAGACTAGCGGGAGAGACCCAGTACTTC. This codes for CASSVRLAGETQYF.

This chain connects TRBV6-5 to TRBJ2-6, with D perhaps matching TRBD1 (6 bases). CDR3 length equals 16 residues. V was shortened by 6 bases and J by 0 bases, with 12 bases between the two germline ends. Per the germline V gene, CDR1 is MNHEY and CDR2 is SVGAGI. The CDR3 is CASSWTANSGANVLTF. The CDR3 DNA sequence: TGTGCCAGCAGCTGGACAGCGAACTCTGGGGCCAACGTCCTGACTTTC.

This clonotype is classed as medium-sized. The junction differs from germline at one of its ends, possibly a read error. This rearrangement joins TRBV5-4 to TRBJ1-2; unclear D gene. Germline values: CDR1 SGHNT, CDR2 YYREEE (reference sequence). The length of the CDR3 is 11 residues. The CDR3 coding sequence is TGTGCCAGCAGCTTGGGCAGGAGCCTCGCCTTC. It codes for CASSLGRSLAF.

This clonotype counts as medium-sized (0.01 to 0.1%). J is TRBJ2-7 and V is TRBV18; D perhaps matches TRBD1 (5 bases). CDR3 length: 14 amino acids. The germline CDR1 and CDR2 sequences are KGHSH and LQKENI. The V and J ends lost 0 bases and 2 bases respectively, with 8 bases between them. CDR3 sequence (DNA): TGTGCCAGCTCACCACCGGCAGGGACCTACGAGCAGTACTTC. Amino acid sequence: CASSPPAGTYEQYF.

The chain uses TRBV4-2 and TRBJ2-7, with D possibly being TRBD1 (6 bases). The V end was cut by 1 base, the J end by 1 base, with 14 bases between. The germline CDR1 and CDR2 sequences are LGHNA and YNFKEQ. The CDR3 totals 16 residues. CDR3 region: CASSQVVGTGSYEQYF. In DNA form, the CDR3 reads TGTGCCAGCAGCCAAGTGGTTGGAACAGGGTCCTACGAGCAGTACTTC.

V gene TRBV12-3 or TRBV12-4 combines with J gene TRBJ2-4, with 10 bases aligning to TRBD2. V lost 5 bases, J lost 3 bases, and 4 bases stayed unmatched. CDR3 length: 15 amino acids. CDR3 sequence reads: CASSERGGVKNIQYF. CDR3 DNA: TGTGCCAGCAGTGAGCGGGGGGGGGTCAAAAACATTCAGTACTTC.

V gene TRBV7-2 combines with J gene TRBJ2-7; 7 bases are a match to TRBD2. V lost 0 bases to trimming and J lost 6 bases; unmatched junction nucleotides: 5. From germline, CDR1 is SGHTA and CDR2 FQGNSA. CDR3 size: 14 residues. CDR3 sequence reads: CASSLARTRGEQYF. The CDR3 DNA reads as TGTGCCAGCAGCTTAGCGAGGACTAGAGGCGAGCAGTACTTC.

Relative to its sample, this clonotype is large. This sequence joins TRBV19 and TRBJ2-3; 8 bases are shared with TRBD1. The CDR3 totals 14 residues. Germline values: CDR1 LNHDA, CDR2 SQIVND (reference sequence). Germline trimming cut 5 bases from V and 2 bases from J; bases unmatched to any gene: 3. The CDR3 spells CASSGTGLTDTQYF. The CDR3 DNA is TGTGCCAGTAGTGGGACAGGACTCACAGATACGCAGTATTTT.

This clonotype is medium-sized (0.01 to 0.1%) in the sample. This chain connects TRBV30 to TRBJ1-1, with a possible D match to TRBD1 (5 bases). The CDR3 runs to 13 residues. V was shortened by 3 bases and J by 0 bases, with 8 bases between the two germline ends. CDR1 and CDR2 (germline): GTSNPN, SVGIG (reference sequence). The CDR3 nucleotides are TGTGCCTGGAGGTCGGGACTGAACACTGAAGCTTTCTTT. Its translation is CAWRSGLNTEAFF.

This clonotype qualifies as medium-sized. This sequence joins TRBV18 and TRBJ1-2; D might be TRBD1 (5 bases). The germline V gene has CDR1 KGHSH and CDR2 LQKENI. V lost 1 base and J lost 2, with 8 bases in between. The CDR3 spans 14 residues. As DNA, the CDR3 is TGTGCCAGCTCACCACGACCAGGGAACTATGGCTACACCTTC. As protein: CASSPRPGNYGYTF.

This clonotype is termed medium-sized (0.01 to 0.1%). The chain links TRBV12-3 or TRBV12-4 to TRBJ2-5; unclear D gene. The CDR3 contains 13 residues. Trimming took 4 bases from V and 4 from J, leaving 10 bases between them. The CDR3: CASSSPPSETQYF. The DNA of the CDR3 is TGTGCCAGCAGTTCCCCCCCCTCAGAGACCCAGTACTTC.

V and J are TRBV2 and TRBJ1-4, with no clear D. The CDR3 sequence is 13 residues long. Trimming left V 6 bases short and J 5 bases short, with 10 bases between. CDR1 SNHLY and CDR2 FYNNEI come from the germline V gene. In nucleotides, the CDR3 is TGTGCCAGCAGCAAACACAGCAATGAAAAACTGTTTTTT. Amino acid sequence: CASSKHSNEKLFF.